This TCR beta chain is drawn from a study of lymphopenia after photon versus proton radiotherapy. Study-wide results and limits: In patients who died, overall survival fell as post-nadir TCR diversity dropped more. Post-nadir diversity loss with photons came from oligoclonal expansion, particularly CD8+ Temra cells. Under photons, naive T cells and diversity fell while effector/memory populations rose.

As concerns this clone: Its antigen is unknown.

Measured with immunoSEQ multiplex PCR; TCRdb has only the in-frame clones, and not every one. The repertoire includes 68,000 or so clones, approximately 91% of them detected once, and approximately 2.6% sits in the top ten. Trimming took 4 bases from V and 7 from J; bases not matched to a gene: 7. The CDR3 sequence is 14 residues long. Germline V gene sequence: CDR1 MNHNS, CDR2 SASEGT. The receptor was isolated from a woman in her 70s with pancreatic cancer. The V and J genes are TRBV6-1 and TRBJ1-5; 7 bases map to TRBD1. Here the sequenced sample was peripheral blood, taken from a patient treated with photon-based radiotherapy. The CDR3: CASSGQGGGQPQHF. Here the CDR3 DNA reads TGTGCCAGCAGTGGACAGGGAGGCGGGCAGCCCCAGCATTTT.